This T cell receptor beta chain was retrieved from a study of T cell clusters in autoimmune cytopenias. Study details: The mean age of healthy donor controls was more than 55 years, the median approximately 59 years.

TRB was amplified by touch-down multiplex PCR, primer pools A and B combined. TCRdb reprocessed the multiplex PCR reads and keeps a single row for each CDR3 protein, giving no DNA. The ten most abundant clones cover about 32% of a sample with several thousand distinct CDR3 sequences. Each sample's input was around 270 ng genomic DNA, roughly 38,000 genome equivalents. Regarding the study as a whole: TRB repertoire shifts in secondary cytopenia and chronic lymphocytic leukemia mostly reflected lymphoma, not autoimmunity.

This CDR3 spans 15 amino acids. The V gene's germline CDR1 is LNHNV and CDR2 YYDKDF (reference sequence). As to this clonotype: Its antigen is unidentified.

The sample was also reused in another study, on T cell repertoires in aging, cancer and after chemotherapy. As reported in that work: Clear clonal overlap appeared across healthy donor samples taken over several months to years.

V usage is TRBV15 and J usage is TRBJ2-1; TCRdb proposes TRBD2, but this gene call is untestable without DNA. Sequenced: peripheral blood. This TCR was sampled from a human donor in good health. CDR3 loop: CATSRGAGGTNEQFF.